The 22 T cell receptor beta chains below all came from one sample that was sequenced in a study of blood T cells in healthy people across ages. Alongside a J-beta primer mix, a sample-barcoded 5' primer served in a second PCR lasting roughly 6 to 11 cycles. TCRdb called the 5' RACE reads again in MiXCR, with one record for every CDR3 protein. This sample has roughly 860,000 distinct CDR3 sequences, with approximately 65% found just once. Material for sequencing was blood. These receptors were collected from a young man in good health.

The V gene is TRBV6-6, the J gene TRBJ1-4; 7 positions match TRBD1. Trimming at V came to 8 bases and at J to 5 bases, leaving 5 bases not matched to a gene. The CDR3 is made up of 13 amino acids. The germline V gene has CDR1 MNHNY and CDR2 SVGAGI (reference sequence). The CDR3 sequence: CASGDRANEKLFF. CDR3 DNA: TGTGCCAGCGGTGACAGGGCCAATGAAAAACTGTTTTTT.

This clonotype has a handful of counts. V usage is TRBV5-1 and J usage is TRBJ2-1, with 9 bases matching TRBD1. The germline CDR1 and CDR2 sequences are SGHRS and YFSETQ. The V segment lost 3 bases and the J segment 7 bases; nucleotides outside the gene matches: 5. The CDR3 loop spans 14 amino acids. This chain's CDR3 is CASSSGQGSNEQFF. CDR3 coding DNA: TGCGCCAGCAGCTCGGGACAGGGCAGTAATGAGCAGTTCTTC.

This sequence joins TRBV28 and TRBJ2-1; D is possibly TRBD1 or TRBD2 (7 bases each). In germline, CDR1 is MDHEN, CDR2 SYDVKM. Trimming shortened V by 7 bases and J by 7 bases, and 17 bases separated the two germline ends. CDR3 length: 14 amino acids. CDR3 DNA sequence: TGTGCCAGCAAATCAGGGGGGGGTTTAAATGAGCAGTTCTTC. Translation gives CASKSGGGLNEQFF. The full variable domain, completed using reference TRBV28 and TRBJ2-1, is DVKVTQSSRYLVKRTGEKVFLECVQDMDHENMFWYRQDPGLGLRLIYFSYDVKMKEKGDIPEGYSVSREKKERFSLILESASTNQTSMYLCASKSGGGLNEQFFGPGTRLTVL.

This chain uses TRBV4-2 with TRBJ2-1, with D tentatively TRBD1 or TRBD2 (5 bases each). The ends were cut back, 0 bases at V and 8 bases at J, with 11 bases in the middle. CDR1 is LGHNA, CDR2 YNFKEQ, per germline. This CDR3 contains 14 residues. The CDR3 protein is CASSQDRARDEQFF. CDR3 bases: TGTGCCAGCAGCCAAGACAGGGCGCGGGATGAGCAGTTCTTC.

This clonotype was counted only a few times. This sequence joins TRBV5-1 and TRBJ2-5, with D uncertain. V lost 0 bases to trimming and J lost 4 bases, with 10 bases between them. Germline V gene sequence: CDR1 SGHRS, CDR2 YFSETQ. The CDR3 extends over 14 amino acids. The CDR3 DNA reads as TGCGCCAGCAGCTTGGATGGACGAGGAGAGACCCAGTACTTC. Translated: CASSLDGRGETQYF.

This clonotype has a count of ten or more. The rearrangement links TRBV3-1 to TRBJ2-7; 11 bases align to TRBD2. CDR1 is LGHDT and CDR2 is YNNKEL in the germline V gene (reference sequence). Trimming took 8 bases from V and 3 from J; bases not matched to a gene: 6. This CDR3 has 14 amino acids. The CDR3 spells CASAPGLADYEQYF. For the CDR3, the DNA is TGTGCCAGCGCCCCGGGACTAGCGGACTACGAGCAGTACTTC.

The V call is TRBV4-2, the J call TRBJ2-3; 7 bases align to TRBD2. The V gene's germline CDR1 is LGHNA and CDR2 YNFKEQ. J lost 4 bases, V lost 1 base, and 2 bases had no gene match. This CDR3 has 14 residues. The CDR3 protein is CASSQVTSADTQYF. CDR3 coding DNA: TGTGCCAGCAGCCAAGTAACTAGCGCAGATACGCAGTATTTT.

This clonotype was recorded a few times. V usage is TRBV27 and J usage is TRBJ2-5; 7 nucleotides match TRBD1. Losses at the gene ends were 2 bases for V and 8 bases for J; bases not matched to a gene: 2. Per the germline V gene, CDR1 is MNHEY and CDR2 is SMNVEV (reference sequence). The CDR3 runs to 12 residues. The CDR3 spells CASSLNRGTQYF. In DNA, the CDR3 is TGTGCCAGCAGTTTAAACAGGGGAACCCAGTACTTC.

This clonotype has just a few counts. The V and J genes are TRBV28 and TRBJ2-7, with 10 bases lining up with TRBD1. The assigned J gene may be wrong: the sequence end matches TRBJ2-5 better. The CDR3 is 15 amino acids. Germline-derived CDR1 and CDR2 are MDHEN and SYDVKM. The CDR3 region is CASSFVTGGLETQYF. CDR3 bases: TGTGCCAGCAGTTTCGTGACAGGGGGCTTGGAGACCCAGTACTTC.

This clonotype was observed a handful of times. This chain connects TRBV5-6 to TRBJ1-6, with TRBD1 as a possible D gene (6 bases). Trimming stripped 4 bases from V and 2 bases from J, with 16 bases between. Germline CDR1 reads SGHDT; CDR2 reads YYEEEE. The CDR3 covers 17 residues. The CDR3 sequence: CASSLYRVGTYNSPLHF. The CDR3 coding sequence is TGTGCCAGCAGCCTATACAGGGTTGGAACCTATAATTCACCCCTCCACTTT.

V and J are TRBV25-1 and TRBJ1-1; 8 bases map to TRBD1. The CDR3 loop spans 14 amino acids. Trimming at V came to 1 base and at J to 10 bases, leaving 8 bases not matched to a gene. In germline, CDR1 is MGHDK, CDR2 SYGVNS. The CDR3 region is CASSECVVGTGAFF. CDR3 bases: TGTGCCAGCAGTGAATGCGTTGTAGGGACAGGAGCTTTCTTT.

This chain joins TRBV6-2 or TRBV6-3 and TRBJ2-1, with D perhaps assigned TRBD1 or TRBD2 (5 bases each). The V and J ends lost 6 bases and 8 bases respectively, with 23 bases between them. This CDR3 region has 16 residues. Per germline, CDR1 MNHEY and CDR2 SVGEGT. In nucleotides, the CDR3 is TGTGCCAGCAGCCTTTCCCTCGGGACGCCGGCGGATGAGCAGTTCTTC. Its protein product is CASSLSLGTPADEQFF.

The genes are TRBV6-1 and TRBJ1-5; D call uncertain. Trimming shortened V by 0 bases and J by 1 base, and 7 bases separated the two germline ends. The length of the CDR3 is 15 residues. Germline lookup yields CDR1 MNHNS and CDR2 SASEGT. The CDR3 sequence: CASSEAGPSNQPQHF. The CDR3 bases are TGTGCCAGCAGTGAAGCAGGGCCCAGCAATCAGCCCCAGCATTTT.

This clonotype showed up just a few times. The CDR3 DNA is TGTGCCAGCAGTGAGGATGAAAAACTGTTTTTT. Amino acids: CASSEDEKLFF. The chain uses TRBV2 and TRBJ1-4; D call uncertain. Germline CDR1 SNHLY, CDR2 FYNNEI. V was shortened by 3 bases and J by 6 bases, with 2 bases between the two germline ends. The CDR3 has 11 residues.

The chain combines TRBV6-2 or TRBV6-3 with TRBJ2-1; D may be TRBD1 (5 bases). Trimming took 6 bases from V and 7 from J, leaving 16 bases between them. The length of the CDR3 is 14 residues. Germline V CDR1 and CDR2: MNHEY, SVGEGT. CDR3 in DNA: TGTGCCAGCAGCTCCCTAGGGGATGGGAATGAGCAGTTCTTC. Its protein product is CASSSLGDGNEQFF.

The chain is built from TRBV10-3 and TRBJ2-7, with 7 bases lining up with TRBD1. The J call may not be correct, given that the DNA end is closer to TRBJ2-5. CDR1 is ENHRY and CDR2 is SYGVKD in the germline V gene. The CDR3 has 14 residues. CDR3 sequence (DNA): TGTGCCATCAGTGAAGACAGGGAGTTGGAGACCCAGTACTTC. It encodes CAISEDRELETQYF.

DNA for the CDR3: TGTGCCAGCAGGAATTCTATCGGGGCCGCAGAGACCCAGTACTTC. It codes for CASRNSIGAAETQYF. The chain employs TRBV28 and TRBJ2-7, with D perhaps TRBD1 or TRBD2 (5 bases each). Gene TRBJ2-5 matches the end of the DNA better, so the J call may be wrong. Per the germline V gene, CDR1 is MDHEN and CDR2 is SYDVKM. This CDR3 region has 15 residues.

The chain combines TRBV14 with TRBJ2-1; weak D call: TRBD2 (5 bases). With 1 base removed from V and 9 bases from J, the gap between germline ends came to 13 bases. The CDR3 length is 14 residues. Germline assignment: CDR1 SGHDN and CDR2 FVKESK. The CDR3 sequence is CASSQASLEGEQFF. The DNA of the CDR3 is TGTGCCAGCAGCCAAGCCTCATTAGAGGGTGAGCAGTTCTTC. Drawing the rest from reference TRBV14 and TRBJ2-1, the complete variable domain is EAGVTQFPSHSVIEKGQTVTLRCDPISGHDNLYWYRRVMGKEIKFLLHFVKESKQDESGMPNNRFLAERTGGTYSTLKVQPAELEDSGVYFCASSQASLEGEQFFGPGTRLTVL.

V and J are TRBV14 and TRBJ1-4; D is unclear. The germline V and J ends were trimmed by 4 bases and 0 bases, with 9 bases remaining between them. The CDR3 runs to 15 residues. Germline V CDR1 and CDR2: SGHDN, FVKESK. The CDR3 loop is CASSLGPATNEKLFF. CDR3 nucleotides: TGTGCCAGCAGCCTCGGACCCGCAACTAATGAAAAACTGTTTTTT.

This rearrangement joins TRBV6-5 to TRBJ2-5; tentatively, D is TRBD2 (6 bases). Germline assignment: CDR1 MNHEY and CDR2 SVGAGI. The CDR3 has 15 amino acids. V was trimmed by 6 bases and J by 0 bases, leaving 14 bases between them. DNA of the CDR3: TGTGCCAGCAGATTACTACGGGGGAACCAAGAGACCCAGTACTTC. This sequence encodes CASRLLRGNQETQYF.

There are a few counts of this clonotype. V is TRBV28 and J is TRBJ2-7, with unresolved D. Germline V gene data show CDR1 as MDHEN and CDR2 as SYDVKM. V lost 8 bases, J lost 4 bases, and 18 bases lay in between. The CDR3 covers 14 residues. The DNA for the CDR3 is TGTGCCAGCGGTGGGAACGTAATCGCGTACGAGCAGTACTTC. This sequence encodes CASGGNVIAYEQYF.

This clonotype was seen only a few times. CDR3 sequence reads: CASSQDFPNTGELFF. For the CDR3, the DNA is TGTGCCAGCAGCCAAGATTTCCCGAACACCGGGGAGCTGTTTTTT. This chain connects TRBV3-1 to TRBJ2-2; D is undetermined. V was shortened by 0 bases and J by 0 bases, with 5 bases between the two germline ends. CDR1 and CDR2 from the germline V gene are LGHDT and YNNKEL (reference sequence). The CDR3 sequence is 15 residues long.